The T cell receptor (beta chain) described here comes from a study of blood T cells in healthy people across ages. Donors each provided about 9.5 milliliters of peripheral blood. This CDR3 spans 15 amino acids. J gave up 5 bases and V 6 bases, and 13 bases lay outside the gene matches. Germline V gene lookup returns CDR1 SGDLS and CDR2 YYNGEE. A sample-barcoded 5' primer and a J-beta primer mix were used in a second PCR of roughly 6 to 11 cycles. TCRdb re-derived calls from the 5' RACE reads in MiXCR, one entry per CDR3 protein. The sample includes over 1,500,000 distinct CDR3 sequences, approximately 40% seen only once; the top ten take 20% to 25%.

The origin of this receptor is a human donor in good health. The material sequenced was blood. The V gene is TRBV9, the J gene TRBJ2-5; 7 nucleotides line up with TRBD1. CDR3 region: CASTPDRVVGETQYF. In DNA form, the CDR3 reads TGTGCCAGCACCCCCGACAGGGTAGTTGGGGAGACCCAGTACTTC.